The T cell receptor beta chain described here comes from a study of T cell responses to AZD1222 COVID-19 vaccine. Whole-study findings and limits: It was only after the peak T cell response that any repertoires were sampled. White British donors predominated, females outnumbered males, and clonal diversity was possibly underestimated.

Concerning this clone: The antigen is unknown.

This CDR3 is built from 18 residues. The ends lost 0 bases at V and 0 bases at J; junction bases unmatched: 8. Germline V CDR1 and CDR2: LGHDT, YNNKEL (reference sequence). Second-dose schedules of about 4 or about 12 weeks were combined. This table comes from immunoSEQ multiplex PCR, and its TCRdb copy is limited to in-frame clones, with some not included. The table includes 90,000 to 100,000 clones, approximately 88% detected once. The clonotype was recovered from an adult who received the AZD1222 COVID-19 vaccine. The rearrangement links TRBV3-1 (or the pseudogene TRBV3-2) to TRBJ1-1; TRBD1 aligns across 9 bases. This material consisted of peripheral blood, taken 28 days after the second AZD1222 dose. CDR3 loop: CASSQDLRQGVLNTEAFF. DNA of the CDR3: TGTGCCAGCAGCCAAGATTTGAGACAGGGGGTATTGAACACTGAAGCTTTCTTT.